The source of this TCR beta chain is a study of blood T cell repertoires in COVID-19. Study summary: Samples of COVID-19 (acute and convalescent) were obtained from the United States, Italy and Spain.

Germline V CDR1 and CDR2: SGHRS, YFSETQ. This CDR3 has 17 residues. The junction had 10 bases not matched to a gene; V was cut back by 0 bases and J by 7 bases. Recruits, aged roughly 18 to 95 years, lived in 20 to 30 US areas. Cohort allocation depended upon clinical history that participants reported. The method was immunoSEQ multiplex PCR; TCRdb's version includes in-frame clones alone and lacks a portion of them. Altogether 450,000 to 500,000 clones are present, approximately 90% being singletons, with the ten largest covering 8.3%. The chain couples TRBV5-1 to TRBJ1-4; 9 nucleotides agree with TRBD1. This TCR was recovered from a woman aged 60-75 years who had recovered from COVID-19. Sequencing input: PBMCs or T cells enriched from blood (not recorded which). The CDR3 here is CASSLAGTGTGSEKLFF. CDR3 DNA: TGCGCCAGCAGCTTGGCTGGTACCGGGACAGGGAGTGAAAAACTGTTTTTT.